The next 24 T cell receptor beta chains were all read from a single sample in a study of shared clonotypes between healthy human individuals. Some clones are missing from TCRdb's copy, which holds only in-frame ones; the method was immunoSEQ multiplex PCR. The sample holds approximately 2,300,000 clones, around 93% seen once. The sequencing input was naive CD4+ T cells from PBMCs. Documented subset: CD45RA+ positively selected. The receptors were sampled from a man aged 18 to 29 in good health. Some clones in this sample may be carry-over from other donors' samples.

This chain uses TRBV28 with TRBJ1-5, with D perhaps matching TRBD1 (5 bases). The V end was cut by 3 bases, the J end by 7 bases, with 16 bases between. The germline gives CDR1 MDHEN, CDR2 SYDVKM. The CDR3 extends over 15 amino acids. This CDR3 reads CASSFPGTAGQPQHF. Written as DNA, the CDR3 is TGTGCCAGCAGTTTCCCAGGGACGGCAGGACAGCCCCAGCATTTT.

This chain uses TRBV2 with TRBJ2-7; 12 bases are shared with TRBD1. V lost 8 bases, J lost 7 bases, and 9 bases stayed unmatched. This CDR3 has 14 residues. Germline V gene lookup returns CDR1 SNHLY and CDR2 FYNNEI. The CDR3: CASVGTGGFGEQYF. The CDR3 DNA sequence: TGTGCCAGCGTTGGGACAGGGGGCTTTGGGGAGCAGTACTTC. The entire variable domain, with the rest obtained from reference TRBV2 and TRBJ2-7, is as follows: EPEVTQTPSHQVTQMGQEVILRCVPISNHLYFYWYRQILGQKVEFLVSFYNNEISEKSEIFDDQFSVERPDGSNFTLKIRSTKLEDSAMYFCASVGTGGFGEQYFGPGTRLTVT.

The chain joins TRBV28 to TRBJ1-5; D uncertain. This CDR3 region has 14 residues. Trimming shortened V by 3 bases and J by 0 bases, and 6 bases separated the two germline ends. The germline V gene encodes CDR1 MDHEN and CDR2 SYDVKM. CDR3 loop: CASSLIDSNQPQHF. The CDR3 DNA sequence: TGTGCCAGCAGTTTGATTGATAGCAATCAGCCCCAGCATTTT.

The rearrangement uses TRBV29-1 and TRBJ2-7; either TRBD1 or TRBD2 may fit D (5 bases each). The germline V and J ends were trimmed by 7 bases and 2 bases, with 9 bases remaining between them. The CDR3 runs to 11 residues. The V gene's germline CDR1 is SQVTM and CDR2 ANQGSEA. The CDR3 DNA is TGCAGCGGGGGGAATACCTACGAGCAGTACTTC. This translates into CSGGNTYEQYF.

This chain connects TRBV5-6 to TRBJ2-7, with D unresolved. The CDR3 has 15 amino acids. V lost 9 bases to trimming and J lost 2 bases, with 21 bases between them. Germline assignment: CDR1 SGHDT and CDR2 YYEEEE. CDR3 nucleotides: TGTGCCATCTACAATGGACCCCGAAGGGCCTACGAGCAGTACTTC. Its translation is CAIYNGPRRAYEQYF. Looking up the rest from reference TRBV5-6 and TRBJ2-7 gives the full variable domain: DAGVTQSPTHLIKTRGQQVTLRCSPKSGHDTVSWYQQALGQGPQFIFQYYEEEERQRGNFPDRFSGHQFPNYSSELNVNALLLGDSALYLCAIYNGPRRAYEQYFGPGTRLTVT.

V usage is TRBV29-1 and J usage is TRBJ2-3; possible D gene TRBD2, 5 bases. The CDR3 is made up of 11 amino acids. The germline V and J ends were trimmed by 4 bases and 6 bases, with 8 bases remaining between them. Germline CDR1 SQVTM, CDR2 ANQGSEA. DNA for the CDR3: TGCAGCGTTGCCGGGGTGGATACGCAGTATTTT. It yields the protein CSVAGVDTQYF.

Here the CDR3 reads CASSFGLAGGGDTQYF. In DNA form, the CDR3 reads TGTGCCAGCAGCTTTGGACTAGCGGGAGGTGGAGATACGCAGTATTTT. V gene TRBV9 combines with J gene TRBJ2-3; 14 nucleotides line up with TRBD2. Trimming at V came to 4 bases and at J to 5 bases, leaving 6 bases not matched to a gene. The CDR3 sequence is 16 residues long. The V gene's germline CDR1 is SGDLS and CDR2 YYNGEE.

The CDR3 region has the DNA TGTGCCAGTAGTCTCCGGCGCGGACAGACCCAGTACTTC. This gives the protein CASSLRRGQTQYF. The chain recombines TRBV19 with TRBJ2-5; D not resolved. V lost 5 bases to trimming and J lost 6 bases, with 13 bases between them. CDR3 length: 13 residues. CDR1 and CDR2 from the germline V gene are LNHDA and SQIVND (reference sequence). Variable domain in full (rest from reference TRBV19 and TRBJ2-5): DGGITQSPKYLFRKEGQNVTLSCEQNLNHDAMYWYRQDPGQGLRLIYYSQIVNDFQKGDIAEGYSVSREKKESFPLTVTSAQKNPTAFYLCASSLRRGQTQYFGPGTRLLVL.

The chain links TRBV9 to TRBJ2-5, with D maybe TRBD1 (6 bases). V lost 3 bases, J lost 4 bases, and 10 bases lay in between. The germline V gene has CDR1 SGDLS and CDR2 YYNGEE. This CDR3 has 13 amino acids. The chain's CDR3 is CASSGTVAETQYF. CDR3 in DNA: TGTGCCAGCAGCGGGACAGTAGCAGAGACCCAGTACTTC.

On this clone itself: In the same sample, other DNA sequences code for this CDR3. This chain uses TRBV20-1 with TRBJ2-1, with no clear D. This CDR3 comprises 11 residues. Germline CDR1 is DFQATT and CDR2 is SNEGSKA (reference sequence). Deletions cut 5 bases from V and 0 bases from J, with 2 bases between. The CDR3 DNA follows: TGCAGTGCTCCCTCCTACAATGAGCAGTTCTTC. The encoded protein is CSAPSYNEQFF.

This chain links TRBV5-4 with TRBJ2-1; D is perhaps TRBD2 (6 bases). This CDR3 has 16 amino acids. The germline V and J ends were trimmed by 4 bases and 0 bases, with 14 bases remaining between them. From germline, CDR1 is SGHNT and CDR2 YYREEE (reference sequence). The CDR3 spells CASSPAGTSSYNEQFF. CDR3 sequence (DNA): TGTGCCAGCAGCCCCGCCGGGACTTCCTCCTACAATGAGCAGTTCTTC.

The CDR3, as DNA: TGTGCCAGCTCACCGTACCGGGACAGGGTAGTCCAAGAGACCCAGTACTTC. This codes for CASSPYRDRVVQETQYF. This chain connects TRBV18 to TRBJ2-5; 9 bases align to TRBD1. CDR3 length equals 17 residues. The germline V gene encodes CDR1 KGHSH and CDR2 LQKENI. After removal of 3 bases from V and 1 base from J, the junction contained 9 bases not matched to a gene.

The chain is built from TRBV5-6 and TRBJ1-1; TRBD1 is a possible D gene (6 bases). The germline V gene encodes CDR1 SGHDT and CDR2 YYEEEE. V was trimmed by 1 base and J by 4 bases, leaving 17 bases between them. This CDR3 has 16 amino acids. The CDR3 is CASSLNVVRGSTEAFF. The CDR3 nucleotides read TGTGCCAGCAGCTTGAACGTGGTAAGGGGGTCCACTGAAGCTTTCTTT.

This clone was seen once. The V call is TRBV7-2, the J call TRBJ1-2; possibly TRBD1 for D (5 bases). The CDR3 is made up of 14 amino acids. Between the trimmed V and J ends, which lost 5 bases and 6 bases, there was a span of 16 bases. Per germline, CDR1 SGHTA and CDR2 FQGNSA. CDR3 in DNA: TGTGCCAGCAGCCTAACACTGGGGGACCATGGCTACACCTTC. Protein sequence: CASSLTLGDHGYTF.

This chain links TRBV7-3 with TRBJ2-5; no reliable D call. This CDR3 has 13 amino acids. Germline V CDR1 and CDR2: SGHTA, FQGTGA. Trimming left V 3 bases short and J 3 bases short, with 8 bases between. DNA for the CDR3: TGTGCCAGCAGCTTCCTACCAGAAGAGACCCAGTACTTC. Translating gives CASSFLPEETQYF. The full variable domain, rest sourced from reference TRBV7-3 and TRBJ2-5, is GAGVSQTPSNKVTEKGKYVELRCDPISGHTALYWYRQSLGQGPEFLIYFQGTGAADDSGLPNDRFFAVRPEGSVSTLKIQRTERGDSAVYLCASSFLPEETQYFGPGTRLLVL.

J is TRBJ2-7 and V is TRBV7-9; TRBD2 aligns across 7 bases. After removal of 5 bases from V and 0 bases from J, the junction contained 16 bases not matched to a gene. Per the germline V gene, CDR1 is SEHNR and CDR2 is FQNEAQ (reference sequence). The CDR3 spans 18 residues. This chain's CDR3 is CASSPQTGGGVGSYEQYF. The CDR3 DNA follows: TGTGCCAGCAGCCCCCAAACCGGGGGAGGGGTGGGCTCCTACGAGCAGTACTTC.

The chain is built from TRBV7-2 and TRBJ2-3; D is unresolved. Germline CDR1 SGHTA, CDR2 FQGNSA. The length of the CDR3 is 12 residues. Trimming stripped 4 bases from V and 6 bases from J, with 8 bases between. CDR3 nucleotide sequence: TGTGCCAGCAGCTCCCGAGGTGATACGCAGTATTTT. Translation: CASSSRGDTQYF. Supplemented by reference TRBV7-2 and TRBJ2-3, the full variable domain reads GAGVSQSPSNKVTEKGKDVELRCDPISGHTALYWYRQSLGQGLEFLIYFQGNSAPDKSGLPSDRFSAERTGGSVSTLTIQRTQQEDSAVYLCASSSRGDTQYFGPGTRLTVL.

This clone was seen only a few times. The rearrangement joins TRBV5-1 to TRBJ1-1, with 9 bases lining up with TRBD1. This CDR3 region has 14 residues. The germline CDR1 and CDR2 sequences are SGHRS and YFSETQ. V lost 4 bases, J lost 4 bases, and 5 bases stayed unmatched. CDR3 DNA: TGCGCCAGCAGCGCCGGACAGGGGAGCACTGAAGCTTTCTTT. As protein: CASSAGQGSTEAFF.

This clone has a single count. Other DNA sequences in the sample encode the same CDR3. The V call is TRBV27, the J call TRBJ1-1; D is ambiguous. With 5 bases removed from V and 0 bases from J, the gap between germline ends came to 7 bases. The CDR3 sequence is 13 residues long. The germline V gene has CDR1 MNHEY and CDR2 SMNVEV (reference sequence). The DNA for the CDR3 is TGTGCCAGCAGTCCGACGGTGAACACTGAAGCTTTCTTT. It encodes CASSPTVNTEAFF.

The chain links TRBV6-1 to TRBJ2-3, with D perhaps matching TRBD2 (5 bases). Germline-derived CDR1 and CDR2 are MNHNS and SASEGT. This CDR3 comprises 13 residues. With 2 bases removed from V and 7 bases from J, the gap between germline ends came to 10 bases. Here the CDR3 DNA reads TGTGCCAGCAGTGAACTTAGGAGGAATACGCAGTATTTT. Amino acid sequence: CASSELRRNTQYF.

This rearrangement joins TRBV28 to TRBJ2-2; D gene ambiguous. CDR3 length: 15 amino acids. V shed 5 bases and J shed 4 bases, with 14 bases lying between them. The germline CDR1 and CDR2 sequences are MDHEN and SYDVKM. The CDR3 spells CASSPPPPPTGELFF. DNA of the CDR3: TGTGCCAGCAGTCCCCCCCCACCGCCCACCGGGGAGCTGTTTTTT.

In nucleotides, the CDR3 is TGTGCCAGCAGCGAAACAGGGGAAACTGAAGCTTTCTTT. Amino acids: CASSETGETEAFF. The rearrangement links TRBV9 to TRBJ1-1; 7 bases agree with TRBD1. The CDR3 extends over 13 amino acids. With 3 bases clipped from V and 5 bases from J, the junction kept 4 bases outside the gene matches. Germline assignment: CDR1 SGDLS and CDR2 YYNGEE.

The chain combines TRBV2 with TRBJ2-3, with no clear D. Germline CDR1 SNHLY, CDR2 FYNNEI. The CDR3 spans 12 residues. V lost 6 bases, J lost 2 bases, and 6 bases lay in between. CDR3 residues: CASSKYTDTQYF. The CDR3 nucleotides read TGTGCCAGCAGCAAATACACAGATACGCAGTATTTT.

The chain joins TRBV4-1 to TRBJ2-1; perhaps TRBD2 as D (5 bases). There are 15 residues in the CDR3. CDR1 and CDR2 from the germline V gene are MGHRA and YSYEKL. Trimming stripped 1 base from V and 5 bases from J, with 12 bases between. The chain's CDR3 is CASSQARGLNNEQFF. The CDR3 DNA sequence: TGCGCCAGCAGCCAAGCTAGAGGGTTAAACAATGAGCAGTTCTTC.